The 5 T cell receptor beta chains in this list originate from one sample, sequenced in a study of cytomegalovirus exposure and HLA in healthy donors. The study ran its PCR with 60 Vbeta and 13 Jbeta primers. The protocol was immunoSEQ multiplex PCR, while the TCRdb copy is restricted to in-frame clones and leaves out a portion. The table has 150,000 to 200,000 clones, 65% to 85% seen once. Sequenced input: PBMCs. These receptor sequences come from a woman between 45 and 60 years old in good health and CMV-seropositive.

The V gene is TRBV2, the J gene TRBJ2-7; D is possibly TRBD1 (6 bases). This CDR3 comprises 14 residues. The ends were cut back, 6 bases at V and 0 bases at J, with 12 bases in the middle. Germline V gene data show CDR1 as SNHLY and CDR2 as FYNNEI. The CDR3 is CASSITGSSYEQYF. The CDR3, as DNA: TGTGCCAGCAGCATTACAGGGTCCTCCTACGAGCAGTACTTC. Together with reference TRBV2 and TRBJ2-7, the CDR3 gives the full variable domain: EPEVTQTPSHQVTQMGQEVILRCVPISNHLYFYWYRQILGQKVEFLVSFYNNEISEKSEIFDDQFSVERPDGSNFTLKIRSTKLEDSAMYFCASSITGSSYEQYFGPGTRLTVT.

The sample holds a few counts of this clone. This rearrangement joins TRBV19 to TRBJ1-5, with D perhaps matching TRBD1 (6 bases). V lost 5 bases, J lost 7 bases, and 18 bases lay in between. Germline CDR1 is LNHDA and CDR2 is SQIVND (reference sequence). CDR3 length: 15 residues. The CDR3 DNA reads TGTGCCAGTAGTCGGACCCTGACAGGATGGCAGCCCCAGCATTTT. It encodes CASSRTLTGWQPQHF.

The V gene is TRBV4-2, the J gene TRBJ1-4; 9 bases match TRBD1. The ends lost 1 base at V and 6 bases at J; junction bases unmatched: 3. CDR1 is LGHNA and CDR2 is YNFKEQ in the germline V gene. The CDR3 extends over 15 amino acids. CDR3 sequence (DNA): TGTGCCAGCAGCCAAGGACAGGGGGATGATGAAAAACTGTTTTTT. This encodes CASSQGQGDDEKLFF.

The chain links TRBV10-3 to TRBJ2-2; TRBD2 might be the D (6 bases). Germline values: CDR1 ENHRY, CDR2 SYGVKD. With 3 bases removed from V and 8 bases from J, the gap between germline ends came to 13 bases. This CDR3 contains 14 residues. CDR3 coding DNA: TGTGCCATCAGTGAAATTGGAGGGAATGGGGAGCTGTTTTTT. The encoded protein is CAISEIGGNGELFF.

CDR3 coding DNA: TGTGCCAGCCGCAGGGCCAAAGAAGGCTACACCTTC. Amino acids: CASRRAKEGYTF. The chain recombines TRBV6-1 with TRBJ1-2, with D tentatively TRBD1 (5 bases). V lost 8 bases and J 8 bases, leaving 15 bases between the germline ends. This CDR3 comprises 12 residues. The V gene's germline CDR1 is MNHNS and CDR2 SASEGT.